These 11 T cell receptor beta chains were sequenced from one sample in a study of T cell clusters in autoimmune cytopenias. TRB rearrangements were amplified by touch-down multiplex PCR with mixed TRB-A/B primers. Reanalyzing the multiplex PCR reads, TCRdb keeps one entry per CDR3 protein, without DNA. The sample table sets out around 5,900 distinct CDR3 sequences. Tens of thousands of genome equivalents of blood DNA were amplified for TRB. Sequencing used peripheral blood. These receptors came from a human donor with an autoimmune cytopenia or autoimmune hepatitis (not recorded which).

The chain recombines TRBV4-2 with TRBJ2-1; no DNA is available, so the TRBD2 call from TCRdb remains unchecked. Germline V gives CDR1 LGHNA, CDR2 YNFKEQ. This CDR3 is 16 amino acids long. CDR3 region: CASSQEGLDGYNEQFF.

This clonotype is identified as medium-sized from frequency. The CDR3 region is CASSLGGYTQYF. This chain links TRBV12-3 or TRBV12-4 with TRBJ2-3; TCRdb names TRBD1, which stays unverified in the absence of DNA. The CDR3 extends over 12 amino acids.

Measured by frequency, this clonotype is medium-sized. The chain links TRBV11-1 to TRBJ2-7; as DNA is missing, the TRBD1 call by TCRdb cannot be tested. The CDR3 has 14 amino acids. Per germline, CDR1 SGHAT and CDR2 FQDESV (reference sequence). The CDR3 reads CASKISGGSYEQYF.

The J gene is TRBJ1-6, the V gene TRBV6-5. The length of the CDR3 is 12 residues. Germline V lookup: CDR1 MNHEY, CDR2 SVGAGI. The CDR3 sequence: CASSYPRSPLHF.

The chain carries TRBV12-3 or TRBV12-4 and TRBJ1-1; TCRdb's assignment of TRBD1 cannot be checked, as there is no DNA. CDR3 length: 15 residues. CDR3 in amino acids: CASSTDRGRNTEAFF.

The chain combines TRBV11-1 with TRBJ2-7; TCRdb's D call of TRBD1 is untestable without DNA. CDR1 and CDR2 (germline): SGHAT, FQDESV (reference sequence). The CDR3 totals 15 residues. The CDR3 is CASSSPVQGAIEQYF. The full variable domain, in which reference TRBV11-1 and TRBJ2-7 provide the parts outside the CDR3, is EAEVAQSPRYKITEKSQAVAFWCDPISGHATLYWYRQILGQGPELLVQFQDESVVDDSQLPKDRFSAERLKGVDSTLKIQPAELGDSAMYLCASSSPVQGAIEQYFGPGTRLTVT.

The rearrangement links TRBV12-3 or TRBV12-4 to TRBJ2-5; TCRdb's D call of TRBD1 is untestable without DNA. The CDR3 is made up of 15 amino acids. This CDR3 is CASSLRQGVQETQYF.

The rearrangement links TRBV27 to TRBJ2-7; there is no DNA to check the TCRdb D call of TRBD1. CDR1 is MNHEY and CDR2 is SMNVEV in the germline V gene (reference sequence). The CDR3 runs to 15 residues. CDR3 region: CASSLTLPGTYEQYF.

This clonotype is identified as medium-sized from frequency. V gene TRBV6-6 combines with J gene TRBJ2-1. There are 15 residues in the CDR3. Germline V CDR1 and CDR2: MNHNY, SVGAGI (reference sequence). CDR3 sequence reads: CASRYLEGSYNEQFF.

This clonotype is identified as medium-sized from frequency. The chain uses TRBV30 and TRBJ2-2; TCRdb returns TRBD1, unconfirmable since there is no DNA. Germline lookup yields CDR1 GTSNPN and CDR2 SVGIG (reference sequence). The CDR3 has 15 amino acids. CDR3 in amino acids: CAWRRGDRNTGELFF.

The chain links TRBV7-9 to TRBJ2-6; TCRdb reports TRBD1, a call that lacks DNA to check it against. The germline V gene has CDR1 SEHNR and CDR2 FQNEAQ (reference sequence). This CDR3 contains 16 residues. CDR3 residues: CASSFLGPSGANVLTF.